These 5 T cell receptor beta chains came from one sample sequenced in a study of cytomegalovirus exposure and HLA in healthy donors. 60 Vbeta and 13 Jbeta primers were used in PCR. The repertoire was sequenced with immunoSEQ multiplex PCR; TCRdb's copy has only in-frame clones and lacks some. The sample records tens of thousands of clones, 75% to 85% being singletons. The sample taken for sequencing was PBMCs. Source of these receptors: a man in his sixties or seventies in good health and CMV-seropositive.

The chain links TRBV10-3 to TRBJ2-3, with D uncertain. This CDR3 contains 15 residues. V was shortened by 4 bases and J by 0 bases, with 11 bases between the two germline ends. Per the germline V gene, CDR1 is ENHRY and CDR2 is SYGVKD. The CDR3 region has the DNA TGTGCCATCAGTGGGAGTAGCCCTAGCACAGATACGCAGTATTTT. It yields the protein CAISGSSPSTDTQYF.

CDR3 residues: CASSLVSGAYEQYF. The DNA for the CDR3 is TGTGCCAGCAGCTTAGTGTCAGGGGCCTACGAGCAGTACTTC. The chain couples TRBV11-2 to TRBJ2-7; D is perhaps TRBD1 (6 bases). Germline-derived CDR1 and CDR2 are SGHAT and FQNNGV. With 1 base removed from V and 2 bases from J, the gap between germline ends came to 9 bases. The length of the CDR3 is 14 residues.

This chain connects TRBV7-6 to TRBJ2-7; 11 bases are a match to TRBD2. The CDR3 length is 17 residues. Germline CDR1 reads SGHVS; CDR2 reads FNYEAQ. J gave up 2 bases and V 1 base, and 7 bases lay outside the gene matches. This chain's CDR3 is CASSLDSTSGATYEQYF. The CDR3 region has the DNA TGTGCCAGCAGCTTAGATTCGACTAGCGGGGCGACCTACGAGCAGTACTTC.

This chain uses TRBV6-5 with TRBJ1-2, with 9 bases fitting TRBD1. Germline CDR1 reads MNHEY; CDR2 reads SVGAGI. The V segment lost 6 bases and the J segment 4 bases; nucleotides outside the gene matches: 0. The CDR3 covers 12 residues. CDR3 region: CASRQGAYGYTF. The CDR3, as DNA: TGTGCCAGCAGACAGGGGGCCTATGGCTACACCTTC.

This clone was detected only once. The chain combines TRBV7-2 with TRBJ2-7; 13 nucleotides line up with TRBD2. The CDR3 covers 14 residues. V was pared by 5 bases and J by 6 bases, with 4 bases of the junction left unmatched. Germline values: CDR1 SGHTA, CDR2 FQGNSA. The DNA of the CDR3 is TGTGCCAGCAGCATGGGACTAGCGGGGACCGAGCAGTACTTC. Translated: CASSMGLAGTEQYF.